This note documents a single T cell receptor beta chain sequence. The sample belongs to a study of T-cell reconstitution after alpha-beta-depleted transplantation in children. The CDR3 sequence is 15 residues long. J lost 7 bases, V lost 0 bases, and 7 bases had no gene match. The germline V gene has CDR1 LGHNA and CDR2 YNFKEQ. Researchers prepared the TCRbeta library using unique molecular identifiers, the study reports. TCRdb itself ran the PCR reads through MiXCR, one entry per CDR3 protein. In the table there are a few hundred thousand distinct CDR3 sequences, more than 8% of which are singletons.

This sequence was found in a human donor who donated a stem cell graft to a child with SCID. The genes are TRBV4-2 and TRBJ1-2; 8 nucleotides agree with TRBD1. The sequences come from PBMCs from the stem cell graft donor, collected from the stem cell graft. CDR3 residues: CASSQDPGQGSGYTF. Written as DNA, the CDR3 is TGTGCCAGCAGCCAAGATCCCGGACAGGGTAGTGGCTACACCTTC.